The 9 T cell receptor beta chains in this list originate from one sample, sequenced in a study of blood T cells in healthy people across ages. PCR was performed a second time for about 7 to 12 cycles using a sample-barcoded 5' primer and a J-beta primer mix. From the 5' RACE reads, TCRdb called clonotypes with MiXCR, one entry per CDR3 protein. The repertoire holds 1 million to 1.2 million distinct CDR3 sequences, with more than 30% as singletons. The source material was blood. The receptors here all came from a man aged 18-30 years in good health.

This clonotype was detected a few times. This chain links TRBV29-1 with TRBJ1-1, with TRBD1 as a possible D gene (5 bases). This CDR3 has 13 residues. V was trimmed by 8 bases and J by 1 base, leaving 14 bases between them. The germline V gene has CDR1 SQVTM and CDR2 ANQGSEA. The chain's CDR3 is CSHPGQGNTEAFF. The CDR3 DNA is TGCAGCCACCCTGGGCAGGGGAACACTGAAGCTTTCTTT.

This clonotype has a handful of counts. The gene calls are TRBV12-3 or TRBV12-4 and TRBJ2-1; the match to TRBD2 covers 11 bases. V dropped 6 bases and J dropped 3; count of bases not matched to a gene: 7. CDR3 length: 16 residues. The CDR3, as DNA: TGTGCCAGCAGACCCGGGACTAGCGGAGTCTACAATGAGCAGTTCTTC. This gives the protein CASRPGTSGVYNEQFF.

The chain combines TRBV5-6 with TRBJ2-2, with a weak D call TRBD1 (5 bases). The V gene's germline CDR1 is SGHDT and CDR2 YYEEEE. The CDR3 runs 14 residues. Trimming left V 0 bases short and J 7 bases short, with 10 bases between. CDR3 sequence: CASSLDRLVGELFF. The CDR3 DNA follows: TGTGCCAGCAGCTTGGACAGGTTGGTCGGGGAGCTGTTTTTT.

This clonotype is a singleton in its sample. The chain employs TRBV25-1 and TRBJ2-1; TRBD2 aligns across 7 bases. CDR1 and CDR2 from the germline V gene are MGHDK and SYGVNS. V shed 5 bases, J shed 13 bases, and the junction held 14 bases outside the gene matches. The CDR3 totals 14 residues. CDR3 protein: CASSPRGGKETQFF. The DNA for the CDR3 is TGTGCCAGCAGTCCTCGGGGAGGGAAGGAGACCCAGTTCTTC.

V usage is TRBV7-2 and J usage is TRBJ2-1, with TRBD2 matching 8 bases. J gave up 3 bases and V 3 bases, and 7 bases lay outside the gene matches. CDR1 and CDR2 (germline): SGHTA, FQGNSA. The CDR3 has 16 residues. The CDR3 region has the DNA TGTGCCAGCAGCTTGACTAGCGACATGATCTACAATGAGCAGTTCTTC. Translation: CASSLTSDMIYNEQFF.

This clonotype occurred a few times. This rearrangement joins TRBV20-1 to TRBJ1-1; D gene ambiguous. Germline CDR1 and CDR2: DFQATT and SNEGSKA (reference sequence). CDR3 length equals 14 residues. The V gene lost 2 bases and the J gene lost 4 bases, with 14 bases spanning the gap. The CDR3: CSARRRLTSTEAFF. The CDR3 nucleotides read TGCAGTGCTAGAAGGAGGTTGACAAGCACTGAAGCTTTCTTT.

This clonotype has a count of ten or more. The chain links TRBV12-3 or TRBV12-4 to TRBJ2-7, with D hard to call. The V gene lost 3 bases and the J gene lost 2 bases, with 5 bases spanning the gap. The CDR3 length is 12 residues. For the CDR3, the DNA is TGTGCCAGCAGTTTTGGCACCTACGAGCAGTACTTC. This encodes CASSFGTYEQYF.

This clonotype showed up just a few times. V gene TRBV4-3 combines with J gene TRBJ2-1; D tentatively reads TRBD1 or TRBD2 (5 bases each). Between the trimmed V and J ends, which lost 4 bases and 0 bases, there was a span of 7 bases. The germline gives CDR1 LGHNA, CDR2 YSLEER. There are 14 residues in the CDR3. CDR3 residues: CASSRDGSYNEQFF. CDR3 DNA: TGCGCCAGCAGCCGGGACGGCTCCTACAATGAGCAGTTCTTC.

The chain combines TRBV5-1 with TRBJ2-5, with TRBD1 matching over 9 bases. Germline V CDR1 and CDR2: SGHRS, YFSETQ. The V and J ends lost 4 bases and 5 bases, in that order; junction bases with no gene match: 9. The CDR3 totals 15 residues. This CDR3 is CASSQEPGQGETQYF. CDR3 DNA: TGCGCCAGCAGCCAAGAACCGGGACAGGGTGAGACCCAGTACTTC.